Following are 9 T cell receptor beta chains from one sample sequenced in a study of blood T cell repertoires in COVID-19. Measured with immunoSEQ multiplex PCR; TCRdb has only the in-frame clones, and not every one. The data show roughly 86,000 clones, 60% to 85% seen once. Sequencing was done on a sample of peripheral blood. These receptors all come from a man in his fifties who had recovered from COVID-19.

The V and J genes are TRBV2 and TRBJ2-2; maybe TRBD2 (6 bases). CDR3 length: 15 amino acids. Germline V lookup: CDR1 SNHLY, CDR2 FYNNEI. V was clipped by 7 bases and J by 6 bases, with 18 bases between them. CDR3 loop: CASTIRRGASGELFF. The DNA for the CDR3 is TGTGCCAGCACCATAAGGAGGGGCGCATCCGGGGAGCTGTTTTTT.

The genes are TRBV18 and TRBJ2-7; no reliable D call. The CDR3 length is 12 residues. Germline-derived CDR1 and CDR2 are KGHSH and LQKENI. Trimming stripped 0 bases from V and 6 bases from J, with 6 bases between. The CDR3 loop reads CASSPPVSEQYF. Written as DNA, the CDR3 is TGTGCCAGCTCACCACCGGTCAGCGAGCAGTACTTC.

The rearrangement joins TRBV3-1 (or the pseudogene TRBV3-2) to TRBJ1-1; no definite D call. CDR1 and CDR2 (germline): LGHDT, YNNKEL (reference sequence). Trimming pared 1 base from V and 1 base from J, leaving 4 bases between. The CDR3 length is 13 residues. Here the CDR3 DNA reads TGTGCCAGCAGCCAAGGACAGAACACTGAAGCTTTCTTT. Translating gives CASSQGQNTEAFF.

V usage is TRBV7-3 and J usage is TRBJ2-2, with D perhaps matching TRBD2 (6 bases). This CDR3 is built from 16 residues. Germline V gene lookup returns CDR1 SGHTA and CDR2 FQGTGA. V was clipped by 2 bases and J by 0 bases, with 10 bases between them. The CDR3 spells CASSLFGGTNTGELFF. DNA of the CDR3: TGTGCCAGCAGCTTATTCGGGGGTACGAACACCGGGGAGCTGTTTTTT.

The chain joins TRBV7-6 to TRBJ2-1; TRBD2 agrees at 12 bases. The V segment lost 6 bases and the J segment 8 bases; nucleotides outside the gene matches: 8. Germline-derived CDR1 and CDR2 are SGHVS and FNYEAQ. The CDR3 extends over 15 amino acids. The CDR3 sequence is CASSATSGRGDEQFF. DNA for the CDR3: TGTGCCAGCAGTGCGACTAGCGGGAGAGGGGATGAGCAGTTCTTC.

The chain recombines TRBV25-1 with TRBJ2-7; TRBD2 might be the D (5 bases). CDR1 is MGHDK, CDR2 SYGVNS, per germline. The CDR3 has 13 amino acids. Trimming stripped 7 bases from V and 4 bases from J, with 14 bases between. CDR3 nucleotide sequence: TGTGCCAGCAATTCCGGCGGGTCTTACGAGCAGTACTTC. Translated, it gives CASNSGGSYEQYF.

CDR3 loop: CASSYSRTGSYNEQFF. For the CDR3, the DNA is TGTGCCAGCAGCTACTCGCGGACAGGGTCCTACAATGAGCAGTTCTTC. The chain recombines TRBV27 with TRBJ2-1; 8 positions match TRBD1. Germline V gene data show CDR1 as MNHEY and CDR2 as SMNVEV (reference sequence). This CDR3 region has 16 residues. After removal of 6 bases from V and 1 base from J, the junction contained 8 bases not matched to a gene.

The genes are TRBV6-5 and TRBJ2-7; 7 bases align to TRBD2. This CDR3 region has 13 residues. Germline assignment: CDR1 MNHEY and CDR2 SVGAGI. After removal of 4 bases from V and 0 bases from J, the junction contained 0 bases not matched to a gene. Here the CDR3 reads CASSWGGSYEQYF. The DNA of the CDR3 is TGTGCCAGCAGTTGGGGGGGCTCCTACGAGCAGTACTTC.

This chain links TRBV18 with TRBJ2-7; the D gene is possibly TRBD1 (6 bases). Trimming took off 3 bases at V and 3 bases at J, with 12 bases between the two ends. The CDR3 loop spans 14 amino acids. Germline lookup yields CDR1 KGHSH and CDR2 LQKENI. CDR3 protein: CASSPRQAFYEQYF. CDR3 coding DNA: TGTGCCAGCTCACCTAGACAGGCCTTCTACGAGCAGTACTTC.